Below, 31 T cell receptor beta chains from the same sample are listed, as sequenced in a study of T cell changes during pregnancy in multiple sclerosis. Profiling relied on immunoSEQ multiplex PCR, and the TCRdb table lists in-frame clones only, not all of them. The sample contains some 40,000 clones, roughly nine tenths of which appear only once. The material sequenced was CD4+ T cells from peripheral blood mononuclear cells, taken in the first trimester of pregnancy. These receptors were obtained from a female donor with multiple sclerosis, enrolled in a pregnancy study.

The chain has TRBV5-1 and TRBJ1-2; D is unresolved. The CDR3 has 15 amino acids. Germline CDR1 reads SGHRS; CDR2 reads YFSETQ. The V end lost 4 bases, the J end lost 2 bases, and 15 bases lay between the germline ends. CDR3 coding DNA: TGCGCCAGCAGCCAACTGGGAGGAGACAACTATGGCTACACCTTC. Translated, it gives CASSQLGGDNYGYTF. The variable domain in full, completed from reference TRBV5-1 and TRBJ1-2, reads KAGVTQTPRYLIKTRGQQVTLSCSPISGHRSVSWYQQTPGQGLQFLFEYFSETQRNKGNFPGRFSGRQFSNSRSEMNVSTLELGDSALYLCASSQLGGDNYGYTFGSGTRLTVV.

This chain links TRBV7-9 with TRBJ1-1; no definite D call. The CDR3 spans 12 residues. Trimming removed 3 bases from V and 5 bases from J, with 7 bases in between. Germline V gene data show CDR1 as SEHNR and CDR2 as FQNEAQ (reference sequence). CDR3 residues: CASSFSGTEAFF. CDR3 nucleotide sequence: TGTGCCAGCAGCTTCAGCGGGACTGAAGCTTTCTTT.

A single count supports this clone. The chain uses TRBV6-5 and TRBJ2-1, with D possibly matching TRBD1 (5 bases). The CDR3 covers 16 residues. V gave up 0 bases and J gave up 4 bases, with 13 bases separating them. In germline, CDR1 is MNHEY, CDR2 SVGAGI. CDR3 DNA sequence: TGTGCCAGCAGTTACTCTGGGGCCTTTGGATACAATGAGCAGTTCTTC. It specifies CASSYSGAFGYNEQFF.

The chain carries TRBV14 and TRBJ1-2; D is undetermined. The CDR3 runs 15 residues. V was shortened by 1 base and J by 3 bases, with 12 bases between the two germline ends. The germline CDR1 and CDR2 sequences are SGHDN and FVKESK. The CDR3 sequence is CASSQGAGWDYGYTF. CDR3 DNA sequence: TGTGCCAGCAGCCAAGGAGCGGGGTGGGACTATGGCTACACCTTC.

The CDR3 here is CASSGFSSGTGKNSPLHF. DNA of the CDR3: TGTGCCAGCAGTGGTTTCTCTTCCGGGACAGGGAAAAATTCACCCCTCCACTTT. This chain uses TRBV2 with TRBJ1-6, with 9 nucleotides matching TRBD1. V shed 4 bases, J shed 7 bases, and the junction held 14 bases outside the gene matches. The CDR3 contains 18 residues. Germline loops: CDR1 SNHLY, CDR2 FYNNEI.

The V and J genes are TRBV21-1 and TRBJ2-1; the table's D call of TRBD1 was not tested on the DNA. TRBV21-1 corresponds to a pseudogene. The CDR3 runs 16 residues. CDR3 sequence reads: CASSKDRGRNYNEQFF. The CDR3 bases are TGTGCCAGCAGCAAGGACAGGGGACGTAACTACAATGAGCAGTTCTTC.

The chain carries TRBV4-1 and TRBJ2-3, with 9 bases identical to TRBD2. Germline V gives CDR1 MGHRA, CDR2 YSYEKL. The CDR3 totals 15 residues. V was pared by 0 bases and J by 3 bases, with 1 base of the junction left unmatched. This CDR3 reads CASSQELAGTDTQYF. The CDR3 coding sequence is TGCGCCAGCAGCCAAGAGCTAGCGGGGACAGATACGCAGTATTTT.

The rearrangement joins TRBV2 to TRBJ2-5; D unclear. The CDR3 totals 11 residues. The V gene lost 4 bases and the J gene lost 5 bases, with 5 bases spanning the gap. Germline lookup yields CDR1 SNHLY and CDR2 FYNNEI. CDR3 residues: CASSARETQYF. The DNA for the CDR3 is TGTGCCAGCAGTGCCAGGGAGACCCAGTACTTC.

The CDR3 spells CASSDAASSTDTQYF. CDR3 coding DNA: TGCGCCAGCAGCGACGCAGCGTCTAGCACAGATACGCAGTATTTT. The genes are TRBV5-1 and TRBJ2-3; no reliable D call. The V end lost 4 bases, the J end lost 0 bases, and 12 bases lay between the germline ends. CDR1 is SGHRS and CDR2 is YFSETQ in the germline V gene. The CDR3 length is 15 residues. Using reference TRBV5-1 and TRBJ2-3 for the parts outside the CDR3, the full variable domain is KAGVTQTPRYLIKTRGQQVTLSCSPISGHRSVSWYQQTPGQGLQFLFEYFSETQRNKGNFPGRFSGRQFSNSRSEMNVSTLELGDSALYLCASSDAASSTDTQYFGPGTRLTVL.

This clone was picked up a small number of times. The V gene is TRBV19, the J gene TRBJ1-1; 8 bases are a match to TRBD1. Unmatched junction bases numbered 7, after V lost 7 bases and J lost 0 bases. The CDR3 is made up of 15 amino acids. From germline, CDR1 is LNHDA and CDR2 SQIVND (reference sequence). CDR3 DNA: TGTGCCAGTACTATCCGACAGGGGATGAACACTGAAGCTTTCTTT. Encoded protein: CASTIRQGMNTEAFF.

This clone has just one count. V and J are TRBV6-1 and TRBJ2-3, with TRBD2 as a possible D gene (5 bases). The CDR3 is made up of 15 amino acids. Trimming shortened V by 8 bases and J by 0 bases, and 15 bases separated the two germline ends. Germline assignment: CDR1 MNHNS and CDR2 SASEGT. This chain's CDR3 is CASQIATSSTDTQYF. The CDR3 nucleotides are TGTGCCAGCCAAATAGCGACCAGTAGCACAGATACGCAGTATTTT.

This chain joins TRBV6-5 and TRBJ2-1; possible D gene TRBD2, 5 bases. V lost 7 bases, J lost 0 bases, and 13 bases lay in between. This CDR3 has 15 residues. CDR1 and CDR2 from the germline V gene are MNHEY and SVGAGI. The CDR3 bases are TGTGCCAGCAAAAAAACGGGAAGCTCCTACAATGAGCAGTTCTTC. Translated, it gives CASKKTGSSYNEQFF.

The chain joins TRBV7-2 to TRBJ2-3; TRBD2 agrees at 9 bases. V was pared by 1 base and J by 7 bases, with 6 bases of the junction left unmatched. Germline values: CDR1 SGHTA, CDR2 FQGNSA. The CDR3 contains 15 residues. This chain's CDR3 is CASSLEGLARHTQYF. The CDR3 DNA sequence: TGTGCCAGCAGCTTAGAGGGACTAGCACGACATACGCAGTATTTT.

This chain uses TRBV7-9 with TRBJ2-7; D not resolved. This CDR3 has 13 amino acids. V shed 3 bases and J shed 5 bases, with 11 bases lying between them. Per germline, CDR1 SEHNR and CDR2 FQNEAQ (reference sequence). CDR3 sequence (DNA): TGTGCCAGCAGCTTCGGGTCCTCGGACGAGCAGTACTTC. Its translation is CASSFGSSDEQYF.

This clone occurred once. The V gene is TRBV7-2, the J gene TRBJ2-5, with 7 bases that match TRBD2. CDR1 and CDR2 from the germline V gene are SGHTA and FQGNSA. The CDR3 runs to 15 residues. V lost 5 bases, J lost 3 bases, and 9 bases stayed unmatched. The CDR3 DNA follows: TGTGCCAGCAGCCCGGGAGGCCTTACTAAAGAGACCCAGTACTTC. Encoded protein: CASSPGGLTKETQYF.

This sequence joins TRBV2 and TRBJ2-5, with 7 bases that match TRBD1. This CDR3 is built from 12 residues. The germline gives CDR1 SNHLY, CDR2 FYNNEI. The V and J ends lost 11 bases and 4 bases, in that order; junction bases with no gene match: 7. CDR3 in amino acids: CAGSQGRETQYF. The CDR3 DNA is TGTGCCGGTTCACAGGGGAGAGAGACCCAGTACTTC.

The rearrangement uses TRBV2 and TRBJ1-2; D uncertain. Trimming took 7 bases from V and 2 from J, leaving 11 bases between them. This CDR3 has 13 amino acids. From germline, CDR1 is SNHLY and CDR2 FYNNEI. Here the CDR3 DNA reads TGTGCCAGCACAACAGATTTGAACTATGGCTACACCTTC. Its protein is CASTTDLNYGYTF.

The rearrangement joins TRBV2 to TRBJ2-1; maybe TRBD2 (5 bases). CDR1 and CDR2 from the germline V gene are SNHLY and FYNNEI. Trimming took off 7 bases at V and 10 bases at J, with 11 bases between the two ends. This CDR3 has 11 residues. The DNA for the CDR3 is TGTGCCAGCACTGATTGGAGGGAGCAGTTCTTC. Encoded protein: CASTDWREQFF.

The chain links TRBV2 to TRBJ2-2; D ambiguous. Germline lookup yields CDR1 SNHLY and CDR2 FYNNEI. The CDR3 has 14 amino acids. Trimming took off 0 bases at V and 1 base at J, with 3 bases between the two ends. The CDR3 DNA reads as TGTGCCAGCAGTGAAGCTATGAACACCGGGGAGCTGTTTTTT. Translating it yields CASSEAMNTGELFF.

The rearrangement joins TRBV15 to TRBJ1-1; D unresolved. Germline V gives CDR1 LNHNV, CDR2 YYDKDF (reference sequence). CDR3 size: 13 residues. V dropped 1 base and J dropped 6 bases, with 9 bases sitting between them. In nucleotides, the CDR3 is TGTGCCACCAGCAGAGTTCAGGTGGCTGAAGCTTTCTTT. The encoded protein is CATSRVQVAEAFF.

The rearrangement links TRBV30 to TRBJ1-1; possible D gene TRBD1, 6 bases. This CDR3 comprises 15 residues. In germline, CDR1 is GTSNPN, CDR2 SVGIG (reference sequence). V gave up 4 bases and J gave up 4 bases, with 19 bases separating them. The DNA for the CDR3 is TGTGCCTGGACGCCCAGGGGAGGGTTGGGCACTGAAGCTTTCTTT. Translation: CAWTPRGGLGTEAFF. The full variable domain, completed using reference TRBV30 and TRBJ1-1, is SQTIHQWPATLVQPVGSPLSLECTVEGTSNPNLYWYRQAAGRGLQLLFYSVGIGQISSEVPQNLSASRPQDRQFILSSKKLLLSDSGFYLCAWTPRGGLGTEAFFGQGTRLTVV.

This clone has a single count. This rearrangement joins TRBV11-2 to TRBJ1-1; D perhaps matches TRBD1 (5 bases). V shed 2 bases and J shed 4 bases, with 14 bases lying between them. This CDR3 region has 15 residues. Germline assignment: CDR1 SGHAT and CDR2 FQNNGV. In nucleotides, the CDR3 is TGTGCCAGCAGCTTACAGGAGGGTGGGGGCACTGAAGCTTTCTTT. Protein sequence: CASSLQEGGGTEAFF.

The J gene is TRBJ1-1, the V gene TRBV11-2; possible D gene TRBD1, 5 bases. The CDR3 consists of 15 residues. The germline gives CDR1 SGHAT, CDR2 FQNNGV. V lost 8 bases and J lost 0, with 16 bases in between. Here the CDR3 reads CASRILGGMNTEAFF. The CDR3 nucleotides are TGTGCCAGCCGGATCCTGGGGGGGATGAACACTGAAGCTTTCTTT.

This clone was recorded a few times. The chain carries TRBV5-1 and TRBJ2-2; D is perhaps TRBD1 (5 bases). The CDR3 spans 15 residues. Trimming cost V 2 bases and J 5 bases, with 13 bases left between them. Germline CDR1 SGHRS, CDR2 YFSETQ. This CDR3 is CASSFQGLGTGELFF. The CDR3 bases are TGCGCCAGCAGCTTTCAGGGCCTGGGGACCGGGGAGCTGTTTTTT.

The genes are TRBV18 and TRBJ1-5; D perhaps matches TRBD1 (6 bases). CDR3 length equals 14 residues. CDR1 is KGHSH and CDR2 is LQKENI in the germline V gene. V lost 3 bases and J lost 7, with 13 bases in between. CDR3 bases: TGTGCCAGCTCACCCCTGGGGGCTGGGCAGCCCCAGCATTTT. It specifies CASSPLGAGQPQHF. The full variable domain, its missing parts supplied by reference TRBV18 and TRBJ1-5, is NAGVMQNPRHLVRRRGQEARLRCSPMKGHSHVYWYRQLPEEGLKFMVYLQKENIIDESGMPKERFSAEFPKEGPSILRIQQVVRGDSAAYFCASSPLGAGQPQHFGDGTRLSIL.

This clone was picked up one time. The chain couples TRBV6-6 to TRBJ2-7, with D possibly TRBD1 on 5 matching bases. This CDR3 contains 11 residues. Trimming cost V 5 bases and J 7 bases, with 9 bases left between them. The germline gives CDR1 MNHNY, CDR2 SVGAGI (reference sequence). This CDR3 reads CASSPRVEQYF. CDR3 nucleotide sequence: TGTGCCAGCAGTCCCAGGGTTGAGCAGTACTTC.

The chain links TRBV7-9 to TRBJ2-2; 7 bases match TRBD1. Germline V CDR1 and CDR2: SEHNR, FQNEAQ (reference sequence). The V and J ends lost 5 bases and 9 bases, in that order; junction bases with no gene match: 15. This CDR3 spans 16 amino acids. CDR3 amino acids: CASSPRGDSLLRELFF. The DNA for the CDR3 is TGTGCCAGCAGCCCGAGAGGGGACAGTCTTCTGAGGGAGCTGTTTTTT.

This clone was seen only once. The chain employs TRBV6-5 and TRBJ2-1; 14 bases map to TRBD2. The junction had 5 bases not matched to a gene; V was cut back by 5 bases and J by 8 bases. CDR1 and CDR2 from the germline V gene are MNHEY and SVGAGI. The CDR3 runs to 15 residues. The CDR3 sequence is CASSRGLAGVDEQFF. The CDR3 DNA sequence: TGTGCCAGCAGTCGGGGACTAGCGGGAGTGGATGAGCAGTTCTTC.

The V gene is TRBV30, the J gene TRBJ1-1; D not certain. With 3 bases removed from V and 3 bases from J, the gap between germline ends came to 14 bases. Germline V lookup: CDR1 GTSNPN, CDR2 SVGIG (reference sequence). The CDR3 has 14 amino acids. The DNA of the CDR3 is TGTGCCTGGAGGATTGCAGGTGTTGACACTGAAGCTTTCTTT. Its translation: CAWRIAGVDTEAFF. The whole variable domain, remainder taken from reference TRBV30 and TRBJ1-1, is SQTIHQWPATLVQPVGSPLSLECTVEGTSNPNLYWYRQAAGRGLQLLFYSVGIGQISSEVPQNLSASRPQDRQFILSSKKLLLSDSGFYLCAWRIAGVDTEAFFGQGTRLTVV.

This chain connects TRBV4-3 to TRBJ1-2; maybe TRBD1 (6 bases). The CDR3 is made up of 16 amino acids. Germline CDR1 is LGHNA and CDR2 is YSLEER. Trimming cost V 0 bases and J 3 bases, with 14 bases left between them. The CDR3 DNA sequence: TGCGCCAGCAGCCAAGAGGTTCAGGGGCAGGACTATGGCTACACCTTC. It specifies CASSQEVQGQDYGYTF.

V gene TRBV6-5 combines with J gene TRBJ2-7; 9 bases align to TRBD1. With 8 bases clipped from V and 6 bases from J, the junction kept 14 bases outside the gene matches. This CDR3 spans 15 amino acids. CDR1 is MNHEY and CDR2 is SVGAGI in the germline V gene. The chain's CDR3 is CASSAQGANVIEQYF. For the CDR3, the DNA is TGTGCCAGCTCTGCACAGGGGGCGAATGTAATCGAGCAGTACTTC.